This record covers a single T cell receptor beta chain. Its antigen is currently unknown. The data are from a study of cytomegalovirus exposure and HLA in healthy donors. Study at large: Roughly 179 million T cells yielded 120 million or so unique TCR beta sequences, as an earlier analysis found. Among the 400 or so donors who were genotyped, about 79% fell in the genetic ancestry cluster that is associated with self-reported Caucasian donors. The study, taken as a whole, reports: Most sequenced TCRs were rare (though some public TCRs occurred in many donors).

The primer mix had 60 Vbeta and 13 Jbeta primers. Profiled with immunoSEQ multiplex PCR; TCRdb holds only in-frame clones, not every one. The sample gives 100,000 to 120,000 clones, roughly 80% of which show up once; 5% to 8% is in the top ten. V trimming: 6 bases; J trimming: 2 bases; junction bases outside the gene matches: 2. Germline-derived CDR1 and CDR2 are ENHRY and SYGVKD. The CDR3 covers 14 residues. Likely unrecorded immune exposures existed in these nominally healthy donors. The material sequenced was PBMCs. V gene TRBV10-3 combines with J gene TRBJ1-3, with 9 bases lining up with TRBD1. The receptor was isolated from a young man in good health and CMV-seropositive. The CDR3 sequence: CAIRTGGPGNTIYF. The CDR3 nucleotides read TGTGCCATCAGGACAGGGGGACCTGGAAACACCATATATTTT.